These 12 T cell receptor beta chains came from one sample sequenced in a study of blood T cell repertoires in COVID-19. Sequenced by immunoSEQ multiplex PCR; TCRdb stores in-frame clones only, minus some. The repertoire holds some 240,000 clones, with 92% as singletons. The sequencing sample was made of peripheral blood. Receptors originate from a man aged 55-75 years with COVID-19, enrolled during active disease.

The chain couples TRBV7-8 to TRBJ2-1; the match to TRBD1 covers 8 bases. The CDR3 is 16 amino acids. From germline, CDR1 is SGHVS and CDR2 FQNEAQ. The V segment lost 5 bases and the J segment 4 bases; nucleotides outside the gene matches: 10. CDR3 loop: CASSRNTGQGYNEQFF. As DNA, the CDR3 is TGTGCCAGCAGCCGCAACACAGGACAGGGATACAATGAGCAGTTCTTC.

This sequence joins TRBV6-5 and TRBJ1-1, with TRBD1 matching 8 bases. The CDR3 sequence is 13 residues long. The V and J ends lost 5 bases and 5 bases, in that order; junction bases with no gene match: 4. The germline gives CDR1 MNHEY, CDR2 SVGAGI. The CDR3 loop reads CASSPWDRTEAFF. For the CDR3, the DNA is TGTGCCAGCAGTCCATGGGACAGGACTGAAGCTTTCTTT.

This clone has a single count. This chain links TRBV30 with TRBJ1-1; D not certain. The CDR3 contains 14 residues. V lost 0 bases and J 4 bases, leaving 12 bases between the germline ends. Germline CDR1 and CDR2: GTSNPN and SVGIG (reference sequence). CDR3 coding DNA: TGTGCCTGGAGTGTATTTGGGAGCGGCACTGAAGCTTTCTTT. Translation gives CAWSVFGSGTEAFF.

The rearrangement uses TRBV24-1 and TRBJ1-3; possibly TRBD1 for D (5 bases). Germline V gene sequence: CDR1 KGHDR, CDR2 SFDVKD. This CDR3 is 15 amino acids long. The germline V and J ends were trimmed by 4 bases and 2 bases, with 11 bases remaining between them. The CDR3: CATSDPGGAGNTIYF. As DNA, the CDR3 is TGTGCCACCAGTGACCCGGGGGGGGCTGGAAACACCATATATTTT.

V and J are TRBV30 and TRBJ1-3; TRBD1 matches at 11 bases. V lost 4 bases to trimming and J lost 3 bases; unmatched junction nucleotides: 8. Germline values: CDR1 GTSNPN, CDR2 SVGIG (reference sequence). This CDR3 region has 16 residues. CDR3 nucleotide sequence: TGTGCCTGGACCTGGACAGGGGGCTCAGGTGGAAACACCATATATTTT. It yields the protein CAWTWTGGSGGNTIYF.

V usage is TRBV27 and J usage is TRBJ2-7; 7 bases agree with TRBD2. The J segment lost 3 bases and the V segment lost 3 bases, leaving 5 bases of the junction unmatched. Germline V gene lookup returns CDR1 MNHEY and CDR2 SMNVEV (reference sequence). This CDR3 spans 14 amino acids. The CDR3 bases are TGTGCCAGCAGTTTGGGGGGGAGGATCTACGAGCAGTACTTC. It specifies CASSLGGRIYEQYF.

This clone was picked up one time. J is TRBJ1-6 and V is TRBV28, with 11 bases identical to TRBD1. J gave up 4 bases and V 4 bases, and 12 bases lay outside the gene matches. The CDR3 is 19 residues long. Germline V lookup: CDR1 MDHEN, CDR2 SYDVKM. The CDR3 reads CASSSPGQGVWKYNSPLHF. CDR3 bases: TGTGCCAGCAGTTCACCGGGACAGGGGGTATGGAAATATAATTCACCCCTCCACTTT.

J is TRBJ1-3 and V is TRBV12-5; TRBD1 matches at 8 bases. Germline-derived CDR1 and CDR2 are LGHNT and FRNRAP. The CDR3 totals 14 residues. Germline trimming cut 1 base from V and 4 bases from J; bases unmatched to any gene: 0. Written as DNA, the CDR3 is TGTGCTAGTGGTTTGGGGACAGGGGGAAACACCATATATTTT. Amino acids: CASGLGTGGNTIYF.

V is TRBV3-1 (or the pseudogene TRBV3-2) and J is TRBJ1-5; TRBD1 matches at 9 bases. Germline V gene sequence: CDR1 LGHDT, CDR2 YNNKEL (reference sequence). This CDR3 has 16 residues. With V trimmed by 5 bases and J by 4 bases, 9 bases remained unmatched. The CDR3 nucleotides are TGTGCCAGCAGCTTCGGGACAGGGTATCTGAATCAGCCCCAGCATTTT. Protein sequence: CASSFGTGYLNQPQHF.

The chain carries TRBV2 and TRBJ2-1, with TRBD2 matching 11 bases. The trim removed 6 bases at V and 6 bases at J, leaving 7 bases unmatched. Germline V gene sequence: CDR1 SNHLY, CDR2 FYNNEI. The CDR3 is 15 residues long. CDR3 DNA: TGTGCCAGCAGGGAACTAGCGGGGGCCCTCAATGAGCAGTTCTTC. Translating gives CASRELAGALNEQFF.

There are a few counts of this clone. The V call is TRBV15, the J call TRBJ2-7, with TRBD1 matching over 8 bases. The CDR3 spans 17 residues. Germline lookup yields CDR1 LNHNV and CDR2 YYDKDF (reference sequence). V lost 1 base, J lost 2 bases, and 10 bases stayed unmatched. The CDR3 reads CATSRGTGSASPYEQYF. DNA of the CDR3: TGTGCCACCAGCAGAGGGACAGGGTCCGCCTCCCCCTACGAGCAGTACTTC.

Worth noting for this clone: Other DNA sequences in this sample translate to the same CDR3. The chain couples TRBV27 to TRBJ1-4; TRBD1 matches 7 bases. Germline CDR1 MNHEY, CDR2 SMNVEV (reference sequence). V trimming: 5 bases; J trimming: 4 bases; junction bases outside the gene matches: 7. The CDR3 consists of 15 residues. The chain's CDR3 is CASSPRDSLNEKLFF. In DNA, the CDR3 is TGTGCCAGCAGTCCCCGGGACAGCCTTAATGAAAAACTGTTTTTT.